A single sample gave rise to the 30 T cell receptor beta chains below, sequenced in a study of response to subunit inactivated influenza vaccine. TCRdb passed the RT-PCR reads through MiXCR, listing each CDR3 protein once. This table has 500,000 to 750,000 distinct CDR3 sequences, around 13% appearing once. The sequences come from PBMCs from blood, collected 11 to 12 days after vaccination. Receptors originate from a man aged 50 or older who received an inactivated influenza vaccine.

The V call is TRBV7-2, the J call TRBJ2-2, with 7 bases that match TRBD1. Germline trimming cut 2 bases from V and 0 bases from J; bases unmatched to any gene: 3. Per the germline V gene, CDR1 is SGHTA and CDR2 is FQGNSA. This CDR3 is built from 16 residues. The CDR3 loop reads CASSLHGTANTGELFF. Written as DNA, the CDR3 is TGTGCCAGCAGCTTACACGGGACAGCGAACACCGGGGAGCTGTTTTTT.

In this sample, this clonotype turned up a few times. CDR3 protein: CSARDGQGLADTQYF. The CDR3 nucleotides are TGCAGTGCTAGAGATGGGCAGGGGCTTGCAGATACGCAGTATTTT. This chain joins TRBV20-1 and TRBJ2-3, with a weak D call TRBD1 (6 bases). The V end was cut by 0 bases, the J end by 4 bases, with 14 bases between. Germline V lookup: CDR1 DFQATT, CDR2 SNEGSKA (reference sequence). The CDR3 contains 15 residues.

The sample holds a few counts of this clonotype. V and J are TRBV24-1 and TRBJ2-2; D possibly corresponds to TRBD1 (6 bases). Germline V gene sequence: CDR1 KGHDR, CDR2 SFDVKD. The CDR3 loop spans 14 amino acids. V was trimmed by 5 bases and J by 5 bases, leaving 11 bases between them. CDR3 residues: CATSGLTGTGELFF. As DNA, the CDR3 is TGTGCCACCAGTGGGCTCACAGGGACCGGGGAGCTGTTTTTT.

The genes are TRBV20-1 and TRBJ2-3; no reliable D call. This CDR3 has 12 residues. Per the germline V gene, CDR1 is DFQATT and CDR2 is SNEGSKA (reference sequence). Trimming shortened V by 6 bases and J by 6 bases, and 13 bases separated the two germline ends. CDR3 in amino acids: CSANPLGDTQYF. The CDR3 DNA follows: TGCAGTGCAAATCCTCTCGGCGATACGCAGTATTTT.

This clonotype was seen at least ten times. The rearrangement uses TRBV30 and TRBJ2-2; TRBD1 aligns across 11 bases. The germline gives CDR1 GTSNPN, CDR2 SVGIG (reference sequence). J gave up 8 bases and V 3 bases, and 11 bases lay outside the gene matches. CDR3 length: 16 amino acids. The CDR3 DNA sequence: TGTGCCTGGAGACGTTCCGGGACAGGGGGATCGGGGGAGCTGTTTTTT. Residues: CAWRRSGTGGSGELFF.

This clonotype was seen only a few times. This rearrangement joins TRBV7-3 to TRBJ2-3; 7 positions agree with TRBD1. The length of the CDR3 is 13 residues. V shed 5 bases, J shed 3 bases, and the junction held 2 bases outside the gene matches. Germline lookup yields CDR1 SGHTA and CDR2 FQGTGA. The CDR3 loop is CASSRGQTDTQYF. CDR3 nucleotides: TGTGCCAGCAGCCGGGGACAGACAGATACGCAGTATTTT. Full variable domain (remainder filled in from reference TRBV7-3 and TRBJ2-3): GAGVSQTPSNKVTEKGKYVELRCDPISGHTALYWYRQSLGQGPEFLIYFQGTGAADDSGLPNDRFFAVRPEGSVSTLKIQRTERGDSAVYLCASSRGQTDTQYFGPGTRLTVL.

This clonotype was seen more than once but under ten times. V gene TRBV5-1 combines with J gene TRBJ2-3; D may be TRBD2 (6 bases). Germline-derived CDR1 and CDR2 are SGHRS and YFSETQ. The CDR3 runs to 14 residues. V lost 0 bases to trimming and J lost 7 bases, with 12 bases between them. The CDR3 here is CASSLEGGTYTQYF. CDR3 DNA sequence: TGCGCCAGCAGCTTGGAAGGAGGGACCTATACGCAGTATTTT.

V and J are TRBV7-8 and TRBJ2-3, with 7 bases lining up with TRBD1. The CDR3 runs to 15 residues. The germline gives CDR1 SGHVS, CDR2 FQNEAQ. Trimming at V came to 7 bases and at J to 3 bases, leaving 10 bases not matched to a gene. The CDR3 coding sequence is TGTGCCAGCATAGAAGGGGGCTATATGACAGATACGCAGTATTTT. Translated: CASIEGGYMTDTQYF.

This clonotype was picked up many times. This chain links TRBV12-3 or TRBV12-4 with TRBJ2-7, with D hard to call. V was trimmed by 8 bases and J by 0 bases, leaving 8 bases between them. This CDR3 is built from 12 residues. The CDR3 spells CASASRSYEQYF. In DNA, the CDR3 is TGTGCCAGCGCGTCCCGCTCCTACGAGCAGTACTTC.

The table lists this clonotype with a few counts. This chain connects TRBV29-1 to TRBJ2-7; 7 bases are shared with TRBD1. Germline trimming cut 5 bases from V and 9 bases from J; bases unmatched to any gene: 16. CDR1 is SQVTM, CDR2 ANQGSEA, per germline. This CDR3 region has 14 residues. Here the CDR3 reads CSVRQGQSRERQYF. For the CDR3, the DNA is TGCAGCGTTCGACAGGGCCAGTCAAGGGAAAGGCAGTACTTC.

This clonotype was detected ten times or more. The gene calls are TRBV2 and TRBJ2-5, with 10 bases lining up with TRBD2. Looked up from germline, CDR1 is SNHLY and CDR2 is FYNNEI. The CDR3 length is 16 residues. Losses at the gene ends were 3 bases for V and 4 bases for J; bases not matched to a gene: 8. Here the CDR3 DNA reads TGTGCCAGCAGTGATCCTAGCGGGGGTTGGGGAGAGACCCAGTACTTC. This translates into CASSDPSGGWGETQYF.

In this sample, this clonotype turned up a few times. The V and J genes are TRBV12-3 or TRBV12-4 and TRBJ2-7; no definite D call. This CDR3 is built from 14 residues. V shed 5 bases and J shed 0 bases, with 11 bases lying between them. The CDR3 sequence is CASSRTVFSYEQYF. Written as DNA, the CDR3 is TGTGCCAGCAGTCGCACAGTCTTCTCCTACGAGCAGTACTTC.

This clonotype has a handful of counts. This chain links TRBV20-1 with TRBJ1-5; D gene uncertain. CDR1 is DFQATT, CDR2 SNEGSKA, per germline (reference sequence). V gave up 0 bases and J gave up 3 bases, with 3 bases separating them. CDR3 size: 12 residues. The CDR3 region is CSARDFNQPQHF. CDR3 bases: TGCAGTGCTAGAGATTTCAATCAGCCCCAGCATTTT.

This chain connects TRBV20-1 to TRBJ1-2; D remains ambiguous. Looked up from germline, CDR1 is DFQATT and CDR2 is SNEGSKA (reference sequence). V gave up 6 bases and J gave up 4 bases, with 15 bases separating them. The CDR3 has 13 residues. CDR3 loop: CSAEPQSFYGYTF. The CDR3 DNA reads as TGCAGTGCCGAACCACAGAGTTTCTATGGCTACACCTTC.

This chain uses TRBV7-3 with TRBJ2-2; D unclear. This CDR3 contains 14 residues. Germline V gene lookup returns CDR1 SGHTA and CDR2 FQGTGA. Trimming left V 5 bases short and J 0 bases short, with 7 bases between. As DNA, the CDR3 is TGTGCCAGCAGCCCCCTCGCGAACACCGGGGAGCTGTTTTTT. Protein product: CASSPLANTGELFF.

This chain joins TRBV7-9 and TRBJ2-7, with a tentative D call TRBD1 (7 bases). V shed 0 bases and J shed 7 bases, with 19 bases lying between them. From germline, CDR1 is SEHNR and CDR2 FQNEAQ (reference sequence). The CDR3 is 16 residues long. CDR3 sequence reads: CASSLAGGTVTLEQYF. Here the CDR3 DNA reads TGTGCCAGCAGCTTAGCAGGGGGGACAGTGACCTTGGAGCAGTACTTC.

Notes on this clonotype: A read error is possible here, since a much larger clone lies one base away. The chain uses TRBV27 and TRBJ2-2; a possible D gene is TRBD2 (5 bases). The CDR3 runs to 15 residues. The V end was cut by 5 bases, the J end by 4 bases, with 14 bases between. Germline CDR1 is MNHEY and CDR2 is SMNVEV (reference sequence). The CDR3 DNA sequence: TGTGCCAGCAGTCCTATATCGGGAAGCACCGGGGAGCTGTTTTTT. Translated: CASSPISGSTGELFF.

The CDR3 DNA is TGTGCCAGCAGTGATGGGACAGCCTCATCCTTATTCAAGCAGTACTTC. As protein: CASSDGTASSLFKQYF. V usage is TRBV2 and J usage is TRBJ2-7, with TRBD1 matching over 7 bases. Looked up from germline, CDR1 is SNHLY and CDR2 is FYNNEI. J was trimmed by 8 bases and V by 3 bases; bases with no gene match: 16. CDR3 length: 16 amino acids.

In this sample, this clonotype turned up a few times. This chain links TRBV12-3 or TRBV12-4 with TRBJ2-3, with D possibly TRBD2 on 5 matching bases. CDR3 length equals 11 residues. Trimming took off 6 bases at V and 10 bases at J, with 11 bases between the two ends. The CDR3 reads CASSRGSAQYF. The CDR3 DNA follows: TGTGCCAGCAGCCGAGGGAGTGCGCAGTATTTT.

The chain joins TRBV5-1 to TRBJ2-7; 12 bases are shared with TRBD2. Losses at the gene ends were 0 bases for V and 6 bases for J; bases not matched to a gene: 10. The CDR3 contains 17 residues. Germline V gene data show CDR1 as SGHRS and CDR2 as YFSETQ. The CDR3: CASSLVTSGRRVVEQYF. The CDR3 nucleotides are TGCGCCAGCAGCTTGGTGACTAGCGGGAGACGAGTAGTCGAGCAGTACTTC.

This clonotype came up many times. This chain connects TRBV20-1 to TRBJ2-5; the match to TRBD1 covers 7 bases. The CDR3 is 12 residues long. The V segment lost 3 bases and the J segment 4 bases; nucleotides outside the gene matches: 2. Germline V gene sequence: CDR1 DFQATT, CDR2 SNEGSKA (reference sequence). The CDR3 bases are TGCAGTGCTAGCCGGGACAGAGAGACCCAGTACTTC. Protein product: CSASRDRETQYF.

This clonotype appeared a few times. The chain joins TRBV6-4 to TRBJ2-7; 8 positions agree with TRBD2. With 6 bases clipped from V and 3 bases from J, the junction kept 13 bases outside the gene matches. There are 16 residues in the CDR3. Per the germline V gene, CDR1 is MRHNA and CDR2 is SNTAGT. The CDR3 reads CASSGRLRGGLYEQYF. The CDR3 DNA sequence: TGTGCCAGCAGCGGTCGGTTACGGGGGGGCCTCTACGAGCAGTACTTC.

This clonotype showed up just a few times. The chain combines TRBV27 with TRBJ2-3, with 12 nucleotides matching TRBD2. The CDR3 spans 15 residues. J gave up 6 bases and V 3 bases, and 4 bases lay outside the gene matches. The germline gives CDR1 MNHEY, CDR2 SMNVEV (reference sequence). In DNA, the CDR3 is TGTGCCAGCAGTTTTCCTAGCGGGGGGGACGATACGCAGTATTTT. It specifies CASSFPSGGDDTQYF.

The V call is TRBV20-1, the J call TRBJ2-3; no clear D. The CDR3 runs 13 residues. The V gene's germline CDR1 is DFQATT and CDR2 SNEGSKA (reference sequence). The CDR3, as DNA: TGCAGCCCGCGAGAAGCCGTTGCAGATACGCAGTATTTT. It translates to CSPREAVADTQYF.

This clonotype was recorded at least ten times. This chain joins TRBV10-3 and TRBJ2-7; 10 bases line up with TRBD1. This CDR3 is built from 16 residues. J lost 7 bases, V lost 1 base, and 10 bases had no gene match. Germline CDR1 ENHRY, CDR2 SYGVKD. The CDR3 coding sequence is TGTGCCATCAGTGAGTTGGGGGACAGGGGCCCTGTTGAGCAGTACTTC. Its translation: CAISELGDRGPVEQYF.

The table lists this clonotype with a few counts. It is unclear where the CDR3 begins or ends on the DNA, so no DNA is shown, and the CDR3 is as TCRdb lists it. The chain recombines TRBV12-3 or TRBV12-4 with TRBJ1-1. Inclusive of both ends, the CDR3 amounts to 15 amino acids. This chain's CDR3 is CASSFMVGRGSEVFF.

This clonotype has a handful of counts. The genes are TRBV5-1 and TRBJ2-3; D remains ambiguous. V was cut by 4 bases and J by 2 bases, with 20 bases left in between. The CDR3 spans 17 residues. Germline V CDR1 and CDR2: SGHRS, YFSETQ. DNA for the CDR3: TGCGCCAGCAGCCCCCTGGCGCGTCCCTCAACCACAGATACGCAGTATTTT. Amino acids: CASSPLARPSTTDTQYF.

This clonotype occurred many times. The chain uses TRBV27 and TRBJ2-1; 12 bases fit TRBD2. This CDR3 contains 14 residues. Per the germline V gene, CDR1 is MNHEY and CDR2 is SMNVEV (reference sequence). The V and J ends lost 5 bases and 6 bases, in that order; junction bases with no gene match: 2. This CDR3 is CASSRLAGVNEQFF. Here the CDR3 DNA reads TGTGCCAGCAGTCGACTAGCGGGGGTCAATGAGCAGTTCTTC.

This chain connects TRBV18 to TRBJ1-2; D might be TRBD1 (5 bases). V lost 3 bases, J lost 3 bases, and 17 bases lay in between. Germline CDR1 KGHSH, CDR2 LQKENI. The CDR3 consists of 16 residues. The CDR3 nucleotides are TGTGCCAGCTCACCGAAAACCGGGACGCCATACTATGGCTACACCTTC. The encoded protein is CASSPKTGTPYYGYTF.

This clonotype was picked up a small number of times. This rearrangement joins TRBV10-3 to TRBJ2-3, with D perhaps TRBD2 (6 bases). The length of the CDR3 is 14 residues. V lost 1 base and J lost 5, with 10 bases in between. Per the germline V gene, CDR1 is ENHRY and CDR2 is SYGVKD. In nucleotides, the CDR3 is TGTGCCATCAGTGAGTTTGCGGGAAAAGATACGCAGTATTTT. Translating it yields CAISEFAGKDTQYF.